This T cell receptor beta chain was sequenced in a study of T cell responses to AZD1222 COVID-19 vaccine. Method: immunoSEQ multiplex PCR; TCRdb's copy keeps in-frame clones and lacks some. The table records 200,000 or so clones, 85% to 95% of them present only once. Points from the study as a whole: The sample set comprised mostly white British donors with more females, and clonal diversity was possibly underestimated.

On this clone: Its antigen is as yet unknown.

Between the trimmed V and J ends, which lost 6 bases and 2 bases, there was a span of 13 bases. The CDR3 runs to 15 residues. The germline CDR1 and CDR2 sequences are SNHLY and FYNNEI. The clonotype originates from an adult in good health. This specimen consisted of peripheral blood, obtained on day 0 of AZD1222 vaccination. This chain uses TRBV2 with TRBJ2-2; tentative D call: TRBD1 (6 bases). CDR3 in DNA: TGTGCCAGCAGAGCCGGGACAATTAACACCGGGGAGCTGTTTTTT. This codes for CASRAGTINTGELFF.